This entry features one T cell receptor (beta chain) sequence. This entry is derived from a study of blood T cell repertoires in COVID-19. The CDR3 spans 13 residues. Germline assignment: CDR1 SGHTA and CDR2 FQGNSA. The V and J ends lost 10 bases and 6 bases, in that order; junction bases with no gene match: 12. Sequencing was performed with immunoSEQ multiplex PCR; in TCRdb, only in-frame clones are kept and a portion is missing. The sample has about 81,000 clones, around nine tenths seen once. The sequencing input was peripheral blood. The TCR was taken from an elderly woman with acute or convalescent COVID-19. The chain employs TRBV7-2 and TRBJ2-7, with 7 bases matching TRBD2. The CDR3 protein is CATTKAGGSEQYF. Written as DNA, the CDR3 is TGTGCCACCACGAAGGCGGGCGGGAGCGAGCAGTACTTC. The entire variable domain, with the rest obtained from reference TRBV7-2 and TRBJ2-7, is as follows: GAGVSQSPSNKVTEKGKDVELRCDPISGHTALYWYRQSLGQGLEFLIYFQGNSAPDKSGLPSDRFSAERTGGSVSTLTIQRTQQEDSAVYLCATTKAGGSEQYFGPGTRLTVT.